This T cell receptor beta chain was sequenced during a study of T cells in localized non-small cell lung cancer. As regards this clone: Its antigen is as yet unknown.

Findings of the study overall: Heterogeneity cannot be ruled out, as sequencing used one tumor region only. Prolonged overall survival went with higher T cell density in the blood.

Trimming stripped 7 bases from V and 5 bases from J, with 18 bases between. There are 15 residues in the CDR3. Germline CDR1 MNHNY, CDR2 SVGAGI (reference sequence). Profiled with immunoSEQ multiplex PCR; TCRdb holds only in-frame clones, not every one. The sample has tens of thousands of clones; 65% to 85% are singletons. The clonotype was recovered from an older female donor with stage I lung adenocarcinoma. Source: peripheral blood, taken before any cancer treatment. The V gene is TRBV6-6, the J gene TRBJ1-5; D is undetermined. The CDR3 bases are TGTGCCAGCACCTCGGGCACCCAGCCCCATCAGCCCCAGCATTTT. Translated: CASTSGTQPHQPQHF.